The 29 T cell receptor beta chains listed next were all sequenced from one sample in a study of T cell responses to AZD1222 COVID-19 vaccine. TCRdb's copy holds only in-frame clones and misses some; the assay was immunoSEQ multiplex PCR. The sample lists some 30,000 clones; 85% to 90% were seen once. The source was peripheral blood, collected 28 days after the second AZD1222 dose. Every receptor here comes from an adult who received the AZD1222 COVID-19 vaccine.

This clone was seen only once. The V and J genes are TRBV2 and TRBJ2-3, with TRBD1 identical over 9 bases. This CDR3 has 13 residues. Trimming removed 10 bases from V and 5 bases from J; junction bases left unmatched: 7. The V gene's germline CDR1 is SNHLY and CDR2 FYNNEI. The CDR3 sequence is CATIQGAEDTQYF. CDR3 in DNA: TGTGCCACCATACAGGGGGCGGAAGATACGCAGTATTTT.

The rearrangement links TRBV5-1 to TRBJ2-2; a weak D match, TRBD2 (6 bases). The CDR3 runs to 16 residues. Germline loops: CDR1 SGHRS, CDR2 YFSETQ. Trimming pared 4 bases from V and 0 bases from J, leaving 13 bases between. Here the CDR3 reads CASSTNLASNTGELFF. The CDR3 nucleotides read TGCGCCAGCAGCACTAATCTAGCGTCGAACACCGGGGAGCTGTTTTTT.

This sequence joins TRBV7-9 and TRBJ2-1; D call uncertain. This CDR3 has 13 residues. Trimming removed 1 base at V and 7 bases at J, with 8 bases between. Germline assignment: CDR1 SEHNR and CDR2 FQNEAQ (reference sequence). The CDR3 loop reads CASSLEYGNEQFF. The CDR3 coding sequence is TGTGCCAGCAGCTTAGAATACGGGAATGAGCAGTTCTTC. Based on the CDR3 plus reference TRBV7-9 and TRBJ2-1, the full variable domain is DTGVSQNPRHKITKRGQNVTFRCDPISEHNRLYWYRQTLGQGPEFLTYFQNEAQLEKSRLLSDRFSAERPKGSFSTLEIQRTEQGDSAMYLCASSLEYGNEQFFGPGTRLTVL.

This clone was recorded once. V is TRBV29-1 and J is TRBJ1-4; perhaps TRBD1 as D (6 bases). Trimming pared 4 bases from V and 7 bases from J, leaving 16 bases between. The CDR3 consists of 14 residues. CDR1 and CDR2 (germline): SQVTM, ANQGSEA. This CDR3 reads CSVAEGGYSEKLFF. Here the CDR3 DNA reads TGCAGCGTTGCGGAGGGGGGGTATAGTGAAAAACTGTTTTTT.

V usage is TRBV5-1 and J usage is TRBJ2-1; D gene uncertain. The germline V gene encodes CDR1 SGHRS and CDR2 YFSETQ. The CDR3 spans 16 residues. V lost 4 bases to trimming and J lost 6 bases, with 20 bases between them. CDR3 amino acids: CASSPQSNLASNEQFF. The CDR3 DNA reads TGCGCCAGCAGCCCCCAGTCTAACCTGGCGTCCAATGAGCAGTTCTTC.

The rearrangement uses TRBV7-2 and TRBJ2-7; D call uncertain. CDR1 is SGHTA and CDR2 is FQGNSA in the germline V gene. The CDR3 is 15 residues long. The V and J ends lost 5 bases and 0 bases respectively, with 14 bases between them. CDR3: CASSQAFSSSYEQYF. CDR3 sequence (DNA): TGTGCCAGCAGCCAAGCCTTCTCGAGCTCCTACGAGCAGTACTTC. Together with reference TRBV7-2 and TRBJ2-7, the CDR3 gives the full variable domain: GAGVSQSPSNKVTEKGKDVELRCDPISGHTALYWYRQSLGQGLEFLIYFQGNSAPDKSGLPSDRFSAERTGGSVSTLTIQRTQQEDSAVYLCASSQAFSSSYEQYFGPGTRLTVT.

The DNA for the CDR3 is TGTGCCAGCACCCGAGGGGGCGGGGTCACAGATACGCAGTATTTT. As protein: CASTRGGGVTDTQYF. The V gene is TRBV5-4, the J gene TRBJ2-3; D perhaps matches TRBD1 (7 bases). The CDR3 is 15 amino acids. Germline CDR1 reads SGHNT; CDR2 reads YYREEE (reference sequence). Trimming took off 6 bases at V and 2 bases at J, with 16 bases between the two ends.

The CDR3 here is CASSLGLAVYNEQFF. The CDR3 nucleotides read TGTGCCAGCAGCTTAGGCCTAGCGGTTTACAATGAGCAGTTCTTC. The gene calls are TRBV7-2 and TRBJ2-1, with 7 bases that match TRBD2. The CDR3 has 15 residues. The germline V gene has CDR1 SGHTA and CDR2 FQGNSA. Germline trimming cut 1 base from V and 4 bases from J; bases unmatched to any gene: 4.

This chain connects TRBV11-2 to TRBJ1-2; 7 positions agree with TRBD1. This CDR3 spans 12 amino acids. The V and J ends lost 5 bases and 5 bases, in that order; junction bases with no gene match: 2. Germline CDR1 is SGHAT and CDR2 is FQNNGV. CDR3 sequence: CASSTQGYGYTF. The DNA for the CDR3 is TGTGCCAGCAGCACACAGGGGTATGGCTACACCTTC.

The chain combines TRBV7-6 with TRBJ2-2; 11 bases map to TRBD2. This CDR3 spans 18 amino acids. Trimming at V came to 2 bases and at J to 2 bases, leaving 7 bases not matched to a gene. The germline V gene has CDR1 SGHVS and CDR2 FNYEAQ. CDR3 coding DNA: TGTGCCAGCAGCTTAAGGGTGGGACTAGCGGCAAACACCGGGGAGCTGTTTTTT. Protein: CASSLRVGLAANTGELFF.

The chain recombines TRBV29-1 with TRBJ2-1; D assignment may be TRBD1 or TRBD2 (5 bases each). Germline loops: CDR1 SQVTM, CDR2 ANQGSEA. The CDR3 contains 13 residues. V gave up 2 bases and J gave up 6 bases, with 11 bases separating them. CDR3 protein: CSVEKGTGNEQFF. For the CDR3, the DNA is TGCAGCGTTGAAAAGGGGACGGGCAATGAGCAGTTCTTC.

CDR3 sequence reads: CASSLVLGGSSGNTIYF. The CDR3, as DNA: TGTGCCAGCAGCTTAGTTCTGGGCGGCAGCTCTGGAAACACCATATATTTT. V gene TRBV7-6 combines with J gene TRBJ1-3, with D unresolved. Per germline, CDR1 SGHVS and CDR2 FNYEAQ. The length of the CDR3 is 17 residues. V was clipped by 1 base and J by 0 bases, with 13 bases between them.

The chain recombines TRBV5-1 with TRBJ1-5; D may be TRBD1 (6 bases). The V gene lost 0 bases and the J gene lost 1 base, with 8 bases spanning the gap. The CDR3 is made up of 15 amino acids. Germline V gene data show CDR1 as SGHRS and CDR2 as YFSETQ. CDR3 region: CASSLEGGSNQPQHF. For the CDR3, the DNA is TGCGCCAGCAGCTTGGAGGGGGGGAGCAATCAGCCCCAGCATTTT.

V usage is TRBV30 and J usage is TRBJ2-3, with TRBD2 matching 9 bases. The CDR3 runs to 15 residues. Germline V gene data show CDR1 as GTSNPN and CDR2 as SVGIG (reference sequence). Unmatched junction bases numbered 9, after V lost 2 bases and J lost 6 bases. This chain's CDR3 is CAWSPSAGGWDTQYF. The CDR3 nucleotides are TGTGCCTGGAGTCCCTCAGCGGGGGGTTGGGATACGCAGTATTTT.

The chain joins TRBV18 to TRBJ1-6; D is possibly TRBD1 (5 bases). The V end was cut by 6 bases, the J end by 14 bases, with 23 bases between. CDR1 is KGHSH and CDR2 is LQKENI in the germline V gene. The CDR3 is 15 amino acids. In DNA form, the CDR3 reads TGTGCCAGCTCCCCCGGGGGAGGTCGTGCGGTGTCCCTCCACTTT. Translated: CASSPGGGRAVSLHF.

V is TRBV19 and J is TRBJ1-4, with 8 bases fitting TRBD1. After removal of 5 bases from V and 5 bases from J, the junction contained 7 bases not matched to a gene. The germline gives CDR1 LNHDA, CDR2 SQIVND (reference sequence). CDR3 size: 15 residues. The chain's CDR3 is CASSPSGGRNEKLFF. CDR3 DNA: TGTGCCAGTAGTCCCTCAGGGGGCCGGAATGAAAAACTGTTTTTT.

The chain couples TRBV6-5 to TRBJ2-2; TRBD1 might be the D (6 bases). The CDR3 consists of 12 residues. Trimming cost V 7 bases and J 6 bases, with 9 bases left between them. Per germline, CDR1 MNHEY and CDR2 SVGAGI. In DNA form, the CDR3 reads TGTGCCAGCAAAGGGGGTTCCGGGGAGCTGTTTTTT. Its protein product is CASKGGSGELFF.

The chain couples TRBV7-2 to TRBJ2-2; maybe TRBD2 (6 bases). From germline, CDR1 is SGHTA and CDR2 FQGNSA. Trimming removed 3 bases at V and 7 bases at J, with 9 bases between. CDR3 size: 13 residues. For the CDR3, the DNA is TGTGCCAGCAGCTTGTCGGAGGGCGGGGAGCTGTTTTTT. It is translated as CASSLSEGGELFF.

This chain joins TRBV20-1 and TRBJ2-7; D perhaps matches TRBD2 (6 bases). The CDR3 covers 11 residues. The germline V gene encodes CDR1 DFQATT and CDR2 SNEGSKA (reference sequence). Trimming removed 7 bases at V and 3 bases at J, with 10 bases between. This CDR3 is CSGSRGYEQYF. In DNA, the CDR3 is TGCAGTGGCTCGCGGGGCTACGAGCAGTACTTC.

The CDR3 region is CASSAVSTDTQYF. In nucleotides, the CDR3 is TGTGCCAGCTCAGCGGTAAGCACAGATACGCAGTATTTT. V usage is TRBV18 and J usage is TRBJ2-3; D is ambiguous. Looked up from germline, CDR1 is KGHSH and CDR2 is LQKENI. V was cut by 5 bases and J by 0 bases, with 6 bases left in between. The CDR3 spans 13 residues. Full variable domain (outside the CDR3, taken from reference TRBV18 and TRBJ2-3): NAGVMQNPRHLVRRRGQEARLRCSPMKGHSHVYWYRQLPEEGLKFMVYLQKENIIDESGMPKERFSAEFPKEGPSILRIQQVVRGDSAAYFCASSAVSTDTQYFGPGTRLTVL.

Sample share makes this clone medium-sized. The sample contains more than one DNA sequence encoding this CDR3. This sequence joins TRBV7-9 and TRBJ1-2, with D perhaps matching TRBD1 (6 bases). CDR1 and CDR2 (germline): SEHNR, FQNEAQ (reference sequence). Trimming stripped 2 bases from V and 4 bases from J, with 8 bases between. The CDR3 spans 13 residues. The CDR3 loop reads CASSLTGTYGYTF. The DNA of the CDR3 is TGTGCCAGCAGCTTAACAGGGACCTATGGCTACACCTTC.

The CDR3 DNA follows: TGTGCCACCAGGGCTTACACTATTTTCTATGGCTACACCTTC. Translated: CATRAYTIFYGYTF. The rearrangement joins TRBV15 to TRBJ1-2; no clear D gene. CDR3 length: 14 residues. V was cut by 6 bases and J by 4 bases, with 15 bases left in between. Germline loops: CDR1 LNHNV, CDR2 YYDKDF (reference sequence).

The chain combines TRBV7-9 with TRBJ1-2, with 11 bases that match TRBD1. V was clipped by 5 bases and J by 8 bases; unmatched bases: 10. The germline V gene encodes CDR1 SEHNR and CDR2 FQNEAQ (reference sequence). The CDR3 loop spans 15 amino acids. The CDR3 region is CASSPGQGAILGYTF. CDR3 nucleotides: TGTGCCAGCAGCCCTGGACAGGGGGCAATACTAGGCTACACCTTC.

The chain links TRBV28 to TRBJ1-4, with D possibly matching TRBD1 (6 bases). This CDR3 is built from 14 residues. V shed 7 bases and J shed 8 bases, with 17 bases lying between them. Germline CDR1 and CDR2: MDHEN and SYDVKM. Here the CDR3 DNA reads TGTGCCAGCACCAAGGGGGGGATGTACGAAAAACTGTTTTTT. Protein product: CASTKGGMYEKLFF.

The chain carries TRBV6-1 and TRBJ1-2; 9 bases map to TRBD1. The CDR3 loop spans 16 amino acids. J lost 2 bases, V lost 0 bases, and 4 bases had no gene match. Looked up from germline, CDR1 is MNHNS and CDR2 is SASEGT. In DNA, the CDR3 is TGTGCCAGCAGTGAAGCTGGGACAGGGTTGAACTATGGCTACACCTTC. The encoded protein is CASSEAGTGLNYGYTF.

This chain uses TRBV18 with TRBJ1-4, with TRBD1 matching 8 bases. The CDR3 length is 16 residues. The V gene end was trimmed by 6 bases and the J gene end by 3 bases; junction bases not matched to a gene: 9. Germline V lookup: CDR1 KGHSH, CDR2 LQKENI. This CDR3 reads CASSQPGTGPNEKLFF. Here the CDR3 DNA reads TGTGCCAGCTCGCAGCCCGGGACAGGACCTAATGAAAAACTGTTTTTT.

The V and J genes are TRBV5-8 and TRBJ2-7; 10 nucleotides align to TRBD2. The germline V gene encodes CDR1 SGHTS and CDR2 YDEGEE. V dropped 0 bases and J dropped 7; count of bases not matched to a gene: 10. This CDR3 is built from 16 residues. CDR3 amino acids: CASSLDRLAGAREQYF. In nucleotides, the CDR3 is TGTGCCAGCAGCTTGGATCGGCTAGCGGGAGCGAGGGAGCAGTACTTC.

The chain employs TRBV7-9 and TRBJ2-1; the match to TRBD2 covers 14 bases. The germline V gene encodes CDR1 SEHNR and CDR2 FQNEAQ (reference sequence). This CDR3 is 15 amino acids long. V lost 5 bases, J lost 7 bases, and 4 bases stayed unmatched. The CDR3 region is CASSRGLAGENEQFF. In DNA, the CDR3 is TGTGCCAGCAGCCGGGGACTAGCGGGAGAAAATGAGCAGTTCTTC.

This clone was picked up a small number of times. The gene calls are TRBV25-1 and TRBJ2-7; D tentatively fits TRBD1 or TRBD2 (5 bases each). V was trimmed by 1 base and J by 2 bases, leaving 15 bases between them. CDR1 is MGHDK, CDR2 SYGVNS, per germline. CDR3 length: 16 amino acids. The CDR3, as DNA: TGTGCCAGCAGTGAATGGGGACGGGGAAGGCCCTACGAGCAGTACTTC. Its protein is CASSEWGRGRPYEQYF.